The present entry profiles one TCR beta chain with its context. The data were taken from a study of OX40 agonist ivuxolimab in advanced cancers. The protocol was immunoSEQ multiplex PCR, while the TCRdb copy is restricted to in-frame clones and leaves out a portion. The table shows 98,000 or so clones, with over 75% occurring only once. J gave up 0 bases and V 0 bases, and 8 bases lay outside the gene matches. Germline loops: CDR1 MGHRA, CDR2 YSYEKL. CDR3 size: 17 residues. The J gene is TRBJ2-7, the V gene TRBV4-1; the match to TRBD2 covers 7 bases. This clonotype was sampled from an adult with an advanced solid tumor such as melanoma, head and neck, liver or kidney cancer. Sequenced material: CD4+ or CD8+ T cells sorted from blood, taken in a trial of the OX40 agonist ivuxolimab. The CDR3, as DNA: TGCGCCAGCAGCCAAGATGAGCGGGGATTCAGCTCCTACGAGCAGTACTTC. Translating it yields CASSQDERGFSSYEQYF.